Listed below are T cell receptor beta chains from one sample, sequenced in a study of CD8 T cells in Susac syndrome. From the immunoSEQ multiplex PCR reads, TCRdb called clonotypes with MiXCR, one entry per CDR3 protein. Of some 250,000 distinct CDR3 sequences listed, about 95% are singletons. The sample taken for sequencing was CD4+ T cells from PBMCs. These receptor sequences come from a human donor with Susac syndrome. Both conserved end residues are part of each CDR3. The order of the fields is D gene, V gene, clone size, J gene, CDR3 protein, CDR3 DNA. A D gene is named only where the DNA matches it firmly. Expanded clones get a size class; other rows say once, few or many, or leave the size out.

D: TRBD1
V: TRBV7-9
size: .
J: TRBJ2-3
CDR3: CASSPLWDRENLTQYF
DNA: TGTGCCAGCAGCCCTCTTTGGGACAGGGAAAATTTGACGCAGTATTTT

D: .
V: TRBV5-1
size: .
J: TRBJ1-1
CDR3: CASSLVRNEAFF
DNA: TGCGCCAGCAGCTTGGTAAGGAATGAAGCTTTCTTT

D: .
V: TRBV11-1
size: .
J: TRBJ2-7
CDR3: CASRSGTPGYEQYF
DNA: TGTGCCAGCAGATCCGGGACACCTGGTTACGAGCAGTACTTC

D: TRBD2
V: TRBV9
size: .
J: TRBJ2-4
CDR3: CASSGGTSGAKNIQYF
DNA: TGTGCCAGCAGCGGCGGGACTAGCGGAGCCAAAAACATTCAGTACTTC

D: .
V: TRBV4-1
size: .
J: TRBJ2-7
CDR3: CASSQPTSGNEQYF
DNA: TGCGCCAGCAGCCAGCCGACTAGTGGAAACGAGCAGTACTTC

D: .
V: TRBV27
size: .
J: TRBJ2-3
CDR3: CASSLVDRTDTQYF
DNA: TGTGCCAGCAGTTTAGTCGACCGCACAGATACGCAGTATTTT

D: .
V: TRBV20-1
size: .
J: TRBJ2-1
CDR3: CSAIRASSYNEQFF
DNA: TGCAGTGCTATAAGGGCCAGCTCCTACAATGAGCAGTTCTTC

D: .
V: TRBV29-1
size: .
J: TRBJ2-1
CDR3: CSVDMGRGDNEQFF
DNA: TGCAGCGTTGACATGGGGCGCGGGGACAATGAGCAGTTCTTC

D: .
V: TRBV9
size: .
J: TRBJ2-5
CDR3: CASSVRVEETQYF
DNA: TGTGCCAGCAGCGTACGGGTAGAAGAGACCCAGTACTTC

D: .
V: TRBV24-1
size: once
J: TRBJ2-2
CDR3: CATSDPSGIMGPGELFF
DNA: TGTGCCACCAGTGATCCGTCCGGTATCATGGGCCCCGGGGAGCTGTTTTTT

D: TRBD1
V: TRBV11-1
size: .
J: TRBJ2-7
CDR3: CASSLAFATGDHEQYF
DNA: TGTGCCAGCAGCTTAGCGTTCGCAACAGGGGACCACGAGCAGTACTTC